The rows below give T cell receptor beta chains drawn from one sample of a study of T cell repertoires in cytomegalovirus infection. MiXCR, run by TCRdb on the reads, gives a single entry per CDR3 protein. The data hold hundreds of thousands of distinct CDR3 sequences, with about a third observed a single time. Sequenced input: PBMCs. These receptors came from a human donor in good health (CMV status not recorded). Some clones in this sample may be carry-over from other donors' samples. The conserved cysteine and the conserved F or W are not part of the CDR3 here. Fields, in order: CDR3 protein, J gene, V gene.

cdr3_aa: ASSLMGAYEQY; j_call: TRBJ2-7; v_call: TRBV7-9
cdr3_aa: SVGEGGPGTQY; j_call: TRBJ2-3; v_call: TRBV29-1
cdr3_aa: ASSPSGGTRGYT; j_call: TRBJ1-2; v_call: TRBV28
cdr3_aa: ASSYDGLAGVGEQY; j_call: TRBJ2-7; v_call: TRBV6-6
cdr3_aa: ASSYPGQGLRGYT; j_call: TRBJ1-2; v_call: TRBV6-5
cdr3_aa: ASSQGRAGTNSPLH; j_call: TRBJ1-6; v_call: TRBV7-2
cdr3_aa: ASSLQGRVGETQY; j_call: TRBJ2-5; v_call: TRBV7-8
cdr3_aa: ASSITWTGEAF; j_call: TRBJ1-1; v_call: TRBV19
cdr3_aa: ASNQGWAMSDTQY; j_call: TRBJ2-3; v_call: TRBV5-3
cdr3_aa: ASSILTGLPYNEQF; j_call: TRBJ2-1; v_call: TRBV28
cdr3_aa: ASSQASGADTQY; j_call: TRBJ2-3; v_call: TRBV4-2
cdr3_aa: ASSQVPPEANTQY; j_call: TRBJ2-3; v_call: TRBV14
cdr3_aa: ASSPPEVADTQY; j_call: TRBJ2-3; v_call: TRBV5-6
cdr3_aa: ASSWDNTEAF; j_call: TRBJ1-1; v_call: TRBV6-1
cdr3_aa: ASTLGAVNTGELF; j_call: TRBJ2-2; v_call: TRBV7-6
cdr3_aa: ASREGASTDTQY; j_call: TRBJ2-3; v_call: TRBV2
cdr3_aa: SAKRGHGTEAF; j_call: TRBJ1-1; v_call: TRBV20-1
cdr3_aa: ATSRDRAFRVF; j_call: TRBJ2-1; v_call: TRBV15
cdr3_aa: SVTEAGGRGTQY; j_call: TRBJ2-5; v_call: TRBV29-1
cdr3_aa: ASSVRGTDSYEQY; j_call: TRBJ2-7; v_call: TRBV7-8
cdr3_aa: SAREGVAGNTIY; j_call: TRBJ1-3; v_call: TRBV20-1
cdr3_aa: SARVFVLSSYEQY; j_call: TRBJ2-7; v_call: TRBV20-1
cdr3_aa: ASSLGGQENTGELF; j_call: TRBJ2-2; v_call: TRBV5-6
cdr3_aa: SVGGLITDTQY; j_call: TRBJ2-3; v_call: TRBV29-1
cdr3_aa: ASGLANPMETQY; j_call: TRBJ2-5; v_call: TRBV12-3/TRBV12-4
cdr3_aa: SAREGLEITGNEQF; j_call: TRBJ2-1; v_call: TRBV29-1
cdr3_aa: ASSLVEGSSSGANVLT; j_call: TRBJ2-6; v_call: TRBV7-2
cdr3_aa: ASSFKGWSGANVLT; j_call: TRBJ2-6; v_call: TRBV7-6
cdr3_aa: ASSLTPGGGDTQY; j_call: TRBJ2-3; v_call: TRBV28
cdr3_aa: ASSLGTPINQPQH; j_call: TRBJ1-5; v_call: TRBV12-3/TRBV12-4
cdr3_aa: ASSQLAGTRLPYEQY; j_call: TRBJ2-7; v_call: TRBV4-2